These T cell receptor beta chains were read from a single sample in a study of T cell changes during pregnancy in multiple sclerosis. Method: immunoSEQ multiplex PCR; TCRdb's copy keeps in-frame clones and lacks some. Of about 73,000 clones in the sample, around 90% were seen once. The sequenced sample was peripheral blood, obtained after pregnancy. These receptors were collected from a female donor in good health, enrolled as a control in a pregnancy study. Both conserved end residues are part of each CDR3.

J	V	CDR3
TRBJ2-7	TRBV19	CASTLTGGAIDEQYF
TRBJ1-5	TRBV2	CASSRGQGSNQPQHF
TRBJ2-1	TRBV3-2	CASVEQFF
TRBJ2-5	TRBV25-1	CASSDSFPGRGEETQYF
TRBJ1-2	TRBV5-1	CASSSDPQDGYTF
TRBJ2-7	TRBV6-1	CAGSRTVTYEQYF
TRBJ2-5	TRBV12-2	CASRFAPQGYQETQYF
TRBJ1-1	TRBV4-2	CASSQPTARGTEAFF
TRBJ2-3	TRBV13	CASSLSRLASTDTQYF
TRBJ1-2	TRBV4-3	CASGRGSNYGYTF
TRBJ1-2	TRBV28	CASSLSRQYGYTF
TRBJ2-7	TRBV2	CASSPRGQYF
TRBJ2-5	TRBV6-6	CATGGAETLQETQYF
TRBJ1-1	TRBV30	CAWSFSVATEAFF
TRBJ2-7	TRBV7-9	CASSPGRDITYEQYF
TRBJ1-1	TRBV15	CATSLWGQGNTEAFF
TRBJ2-3	TRBV11-3	CASSSSWGDGEYTQYF
TRBJ2-1	TRBV5-1	CASSLAGTNYNEQFF
TRBJ2-3	TRBV5-4	CASSRDGRSSTDTQYF
TRBJ2-3	TRBV7-2	CASSFYLAGSTDTQYF
TRBJ2-1	TRBV6-5	CASSYGRLAGDNEQFF
TRBJ1-1	TRBV6-1	CASSERGGENTEAFF
TRBJ2-7	TRBV12-5	CASGLVRRGAYEQYF
TRBJ2-7	TRBV6-1	CASSEARVYEQYF
TRBJ2-7	TRBV9	CASSVGAQVVNEQYF
TRBJ2-5	TRBV25-1	CASWGTRGYQETQYF
TRBJ1-6	TRBV30	CAWSVPTGGNSPLHF
TRBJ1-6	TRBV6-6	CASIQRPTANSPLHF
TRBJ1-1	TRBV18	CASSPPGGGKGTEAFF
TRBJ1-4	TRBV30	CAWSNVQGSLILGELFF
TRBJ2-5	TRBV5-6	CASSAGLEYQETQYF
TRBJ2-5	TRBV7-8	CASSPQETQYF
TRBJ2-1	TRBV11-3	CASSSQDNYNEQFF
TRBJ2-3	TRBV7-2	CASSSIGGRRDTQYF
TRBJ2-1	TRBV27	CASSFPSLHEQFF
TRBJ1-1	TRBV30	CAWSATDAGEAFF
TRBJ1-1	TRBV20-1	CSARDYTEAFF
TRBJ2-5	TRBV5-6	CASSGGLSVETQYF
TRBJ2-7	TRBV5-4	CASSLAGQGYEQYF
TRBJ1-1	TRBV6-5	CASSYSTGGRNTEAFF
TRBJ2-2	TRBV29-1	CSVVSGGTGELFF
TRBJ1-2	TRBV30	CAWTLTGAGGYTF
TRBJ1-2	TRBV7-6	CASSSGQNYGYTF
TRBJ2-3	TRBV7-2	CASSFQGITSTDTQYF
TRBJ2-7	TRBV18	CASSPPGRRDYEQYF
TRBJ2-7	TRBV30	CACDGTGGRYEQYF
TRBJ2-1	TRBV9	CASSVGGVDLFF
TRBJ1-3	TRBV9	CASSVVGSSGNTIYF
TRBJ1-2	TRBV5-8	CASSLDRDFGYTF